Shown below are 12 T cell receptor beta chains from a single sample sequenced in a study of blood T cell repertoires in COVID-19. Generated by immunoSEQ multiplex PCR, the TCRdb table keeps only in-frame clones and is missing some. The table has hundreds of thousands of clones, 85% to 90% seen once. What was sequenced was PBMCs or T cells enriched from blood (not recorded which). Receptor source: a woman aged 18-29 years who had recovered from COVID-19.

The chain employs TRBV6-5 and TRBJ2-7, with 11 bases lining up with TRBD2. The CDR3 runs 15 residues. Germline loops: CDR1 MNHEY, CDR2 SVGAGI. J gave up 4 bases and V 2 bases, and 4 bases lay outside the gene matches. In nucleotides, the CDR3 is TGTGCCAGCAGTTACAGGATAGCGGGGGGGTACGAGCAGTACTTC. It encodes CASSYRIAGGYEQYF.

The chain joins TRBV7-2 to TRBJ2-7; 12 bases line up with TRBD2. This CDR3 is 17 amino acids long. CDR1 is SGHTA and CDR2 is FQGNSA in the germline V gene. Trimming removed 8 bases from V and 2 bases from J; junction bases left unmatched: 13. CDR3 loop: CASAQGVSSGGAYEQYF. For the CDR3, the DNA is TGTGCCAGCGCACAGGGAGTTTCTAGCGGGGGGGCCTACGAGCAGTACTTC.

This chain uses TRBV7-9 with TRBJ1-5, with 10 bases that match TRBD1. Germline-derived CDR1 and CDR2 are SEHNR and FQNEAQ (reference sequence). J lost 5 bases, V lost 4 bases, and 2 bases had no gene match. The CDR3 runs 14 residues. The CDR3 loop reads CASSSDRGHQPQHF. In nucleotides, the CDR3 is TGTGCCAGCAGCTCAGACAGGGGGCATCAGCCCCAGCATTTT.

J is TRBJ2-5 and V is TRBV7-8, with 7 bases identical to TRBD1. CDR1 is SGHVS and CDR2 is FQNEAQ in the germline V gene. V lost 2 bases to trimming and J lost 1 base; unmatched junction nucleotides: 7. CDR3 length: 16 residues. The CDR3 region is CASSLIGWDSQETQYF. The CDR3 DNA follows: TGTGCCAGCAGCTTAATTGGATGGGACAGCCAAGAGACCCAGTACTTC.

This chain connects TRBV2 to TRBJ1-1; 10 bases fit TRBD1. Germline values: CDR1 SNHLY, CDR2 FYNNEI. Losses at the gene ends were 1 base for V and 4 bases for J; bases not matched to a gene: 6. The CDR3 loop spans 16 amino acids. DNA for the CDR3: TGTGCCAGCAGTGAAGTCGGGACAGGGGTCGGCACTGAAGCTTTCTTT. It translates to CASSEVGTGVGTEAFF.

The genes are TRBV2 and TRBJ2-1; TRBD2 aligns across 13 bases. V lost 6 bases to trimming and J lost 12 bases; unmatched junction nucleotides: 11. In germline, CDR1 is SNHLY, CDR2 FYNNEI. This CDR3 region has 15 residues. CDR3 sequence: CASSLTSGGAVRQFF. CDR3 sequence (DNA): TGTGCCAGCAGCCTTACTAGCGGGGGGGCCGTGAGGCAGTTCTTC. Looking up the rest from reference TRBV2 and TRBJ2-1 gives the full variable domain: EPEVTQTPSHQVTQMGQEVILRCVPISNHLYFYWYRQILGQKVEFLVSFYNNEISEKSEIFDDQFSVERPDGSNFTLKIRSTKLEDSAMYFCASSLTSGGAVRQFFGPGTRLTVL.

The V gene is TRBV5-6, the J gene TRBJ2-2, with 9 bases lining up with TRBD1. Trimming removed 4 bases from V and 4 bases from J; junction bases left unmatched: 8. CDR3 length: 16 amino acids. Germline CDR1 and CDR2: SGHDT and YYEEEE. The CDR3 nucleotides read TGTGCCAGCAGCGGGAACAGGGGGCGTATCACCGGGGAGCTGTTTTTT. Translated: CASSGNRGRITGELFF. The variable domain in full, completed from reference TRBV5-6 and TRBJ2-2, reads DAGVTQSPTHLIKTRGQQVTLRCSPKSGHDTVSWYQQALGQGPQFIFQYYEEEERQRGNFPDRFSGHQFPNYSSELNVNALLLGDSALYLCASSGNRGRITGELFFGEGSRLTVL.

This chain connects TRBV5-1 to TRBJ2-2, with a weak D call TRBD2 (6 bases). Per germline, CDR1 SGHRS and CDR2 YFSETQ. This CDR3 is 17 amino acids long. V dropped 0 bases and J dropped 0 bases, with 12 bases sitting between them. The CDR3 DNA reads as TGCGCCAGCAGCTTGGGACTAGAACTGACGAACACCGGGGAGCTGTTTTTT. It translates to CASSLGLELTNTGELFF.

V is TRBV11-2 and J is TRBJ2-2, with 10 bases aligning to TRBD1. This CDR3 has 15 residues. V shed 5 bases and J 4 bases; nucleotides not matched to a gene: 4. Germline V CDR1 and CDR2: SGHAT, FQNNGV. CDR3 sequence reads: CASSPRDRGTGELFF. In DNA form, the CDR3 reads TGTGCCAGCAGCCCCCGGGACAGGGGCACCGGGGAGCTGTTTTTT.

The chain combines TRBV2 with TRBJ2-5; 7 positions agree with TRBD1. This CDR3 region has 15 residues. The germline CDR1 and CDR2 sequences are SNHLY and FYNNEI. Trimming cost V 4 bases and J 2 bases; bases outside gene matches: 7. The CDR3 DNA reads as TGTGCCAGCAGTGGTGGTGGGGGACAGCAAGAGACCCAGTACTTC. Protein sequence: CASSGGGGQQETQYF. Complete variable domain (other parts from reference TRBV2 and TRBJ2-5): EPEVTQTPSHQVTQMGQEVILRCVPISNHLYFYWYRQILGQKVEFLVSFYNNEISEKSEIFDDQFSVERPDGSNFTLKIRSTKLEDSAMYFCASSGGGGQQETQYFGPGTRLLVL.

Regarding this clone: Other DNA sequences in the same sample also yield this CDR3. The genes are TRBV5-4 and TRBJ1-5; D gene ambiguous. Germline CDR1 and CDR2: SGHNT and YYREEE (reference sequence). The CDR3 runs 14 residues. Trimming removed 0 bases at V and 2 bases at J, with 6 bases between. The CDR3 nucleotides read TGTGCCAGCAGCTTGGCCGGAGGCAATCAGCCCCAGCATTTT. It specifies CASSLAGGNQPQHF.

This clone was detected once. J is TRBJ2-1 and V is TRBV7-3; TRBD2 matches 12 bases. CDR1 and CDR2 from the germline V gene are SGHTA and FQGTGA. The CDR3 extends over 17 amino acids. V was pared by 4 bases and J by 0 bases, with 4 bases of the junction left unmatched. The CDR3 DNA reads as TGTGCCAGCAGCTCCCCGACTAGCGGGGGCTCCTACAATGAGCAGTTCTTC. As protein: CASSSPTSGGSYNEQFF.